The 20 T cell receptor beta chains below were found in one sample sequenced in a study of blood T cells in healthy people across ages (dated by TCRdb to 2015 to 2017). Libraries were prepared through 5' RACE. A second PCR of about 6 to 12 cycles was performed with a sample-barcoded 5' primer and a J-beta primer mix. TCRdb redid the processing of the public reads, applying fastp at Q25 and MiXCR, and retained in-frame beta chains. When rows share a CDR3 protein, they turn into one entry using the most common DNA and genes. In all, the sample holds over 1,500,000 distinct CDR3 sequences, and about two fifths of those were seen once. The ten largest clones add up to more than 20% of the sample. Sequencing input: blood. Receptors were obtained from a human donor in good health.

The genes are TRBV30 and TRBJ1-2; D uncertain. CDR1 and CDR2 (germline): GTSNPN, SVGIG (reference sequence). V dropped 3 bases and J dropped 6 bases, with 11 bases sitting between them. The CDR3 length is 12 residues. CDR3 residues: CAWSILRNGYTF. Written as DNA, the CDR3 is TGTGCCTGGAGCATACTTAGGAATGGCTACACCTTC.

This chain connects TRBV5-5 to TRBJ2-1; D is possibly TRBD2 (5 bases). The CDR3 runs to 16 residues. The germline V gene has CDR1 SGHKS and CDR2 YYEKEE (reference sequence). Trimming took 5 bases from V and 0 from J, leaving 15 bases between them. CDR3 protein: CASRKVVGSSYNEQFF. Here the CDR3 DNA reads TGTGCCAGCAGGAAAGTAGTGGGGAGCTCCTACAATGAGCAGTTCTTC.

Comments on this clonotype: A read error may explain this, as a much larger clone is one base away. The genes are TRBV12-3 or TRBV12-4 and TRBJ2-6, with unresolved D. This CDR3 is 14 amino acids long. CDR3 region: CASTEYSGDNVLTF. The CDR3 region has the DNA TGTGCCAGCACCGAGTACTCTGGGGACAACGTCCTGACTTTC.

The chain combines TRBV2 with TRBJ1-2, with TRBD1 matching 7 bases. Germline assignment: CDR1 SNHLY and CDR2 FYNNEI. Unmatched junction bases numbered 10, after V lost 6 bases and J lost 3 bases. CDR3 size: 15 residues. The CDR3: CASRPGGLVDYGYTF. The CDR3 nucleotides are TGTGCCAGCAGACCAGGGGGACTGGTGGACTATGGCTACACCTTC.

The chain is built from TRBV9 and TRBJ2-3, with TRBD2 matching 9 bases. CDR1 is SGDLS, CDR2 YYNGEE, per germline. This CDR3 has 16 amino acids. Trimming removed 1 base from V and 5 bases from J; junction bases left unmatched: 8. CDR3 DNA sequence: TGTGCCAGCAGCGTAATTAGCGGGGGTCTCGGAGATACGCAGTATTTT. This sequence encodes CASSVISGGLGDTQYF.

A few counts support this clonotype. The CDR3 region has the DNA TGTGCCAGCAGCCGGACACCAACTAATGAAAAACTGTTTTTT. The encoded protein is CASSRTPTNEKLFF. The J gene is TRBJ1-4, the V gene TRBV5-6; D might be TRBD1 (5 bases). The V gene lost 4 bases and the J gene lost 0 bases, with 7 bases spanning the gap. Per the germline V gene, CDR1 is SGHDT and CDR2 is YYEEEE. The CDR3 extends over 14 amino acids.

The table lists this clonotype with a few counts. The genes are TRBV25-1 and TRBJ1-1; tentatively, D is TRBD1 (5 bases). V was cut by 7 bases and J by 3 bases, with 12 bases left in between. Germline CDR1 is MGHDK and CDR2 is SYGVNS. The CDR3 is made up of 13 amino acids. The CDR3: CASTQAGHTEAFF. The CDR3 coding sequence is TGTGCCAGCACCCAGGCAGGGCACACTGAAGCTTTCTTT.

The gene calls are TRBV4-3 and TRBJ2-1; TRBD1 matches 11 bases. After removal of 4 bases from V and 15 bases from J, the junction contained 11 bases not matched to a gene. Looked up from germline, CDR1 is LGHNA and CDR2 is YSLEER. This CDR3 comprises 14 residues. CDR3 nucleotide sequence: TGCGCCAGCAGCCTCCGGGACAGGGGGAGAAAGATGTTCTTC. Its protein product is CASSLRDRGRKMFF.

The gene calls are TRBV20-1 and TRBJ1-1; 8 nucleotides align to TRBD1. V was clipped by 1 base and J by 10 bases; unmatched bases: 5. This CDR3 contains 12 residues. Germline CDR1 reads DFQATT; CDR2 reads SNEGSKA (reference sequence). CDR3 DNA: TGCAGTGCTAGAGTGCAGGGGGCTCGAGCTTTCTTT. Its protein product is CSARVQGARAFF.

This clonotype has a count of ten or more. The chain couples TRBV20-1 to TRBJ2-5; D is unclear. The DNA matches TRBJ2-7 better at its end, which makes the J call doubtful. Per the germline V gene, CDR1 is DFQATT and CDR2 is SNEGSKA (reference sequence). The CDR3 loop spans 11 amino acids. CDR3 residues: CSARGSSEQYF. For the CDR3, the DNA is TGCAGTGCTCGTGGGTCGAGCGAGCAGTACTTC.

This rearrangement joins TRBV6-1 to TRBJ2-1; D assignment may be TRBD1 or TRBD2 (5 bases each). V lost 6 bases and J 0 bases, leaving 15 bases between the germline ends. Germline V gene lookup returns CDR1 MNHNS and CDR2 SASEGT. The CDR3 is made up of 16 amino acids. This chain's CDR3 is CASRGVGRSSYNEQFF. CDR3 nucleotides: TGTGCCAGCAGGGGGGTCGGACGGAGCTCCTACAATGAGCAGTTCTTC.

Remarks on this clonotype: One junction end disagrees with the germline gene, perhaps due to a read error. The rearrangement joins TRBV10-3 to TRBJ1-5; no reliable D call. This CDR3 is 13 amino acids long. CDR1 ENHRY and CDR2 SYGVKD come from the germline V gene. The CDR3 DNA sequence: TGTGTCATCAGTGAGTTTCCTAATCAGCCCCAGCATTTT. Its translation: CVISEFPNQPQHF.

This clonotype was seen a few times. This chain joins TRBV27 and TRBJ1-2, with a possible D match to TRBD1 (5 bases). Germline loops: CDR1 MNHEY, CDR2 SMNVEV (reference sequence). V lost 2 bases to trimming and J lost 4 bases, with 17 bases between them. The CDR3 sequence is 16 residues long. The CDR3 coding sequence is TGTGCCAGCAGTTTAGTAGGGGCAGGACCAACCTATGGCTACACCTTC. Protein sequence: CASSLVGAGPTYGYTF.

The chain employs TRBV11-2 and TRBJ1-2, with a possible D match to TRBD1 (5 bases). CDR1 and CDR2 from the germline V gene are SGHAT and FQNNGV. This CDR3 region has 12 residues. Between the trimmed V and J ends, which lost 1 base and 10 bases, there was a span of 10 bases. The CDR3 here is CASSLGGIYYTF. CDR3 nucleotide sequence: TGTGCCAGCAGCTTAGGGGGGATTTACTACACCTTC.

This chain connects TRBV4-1 to TRBJ2-5; 7 bases are a match to TRBD2. From germline, CDR1 is MGHRA and CDR2 YSYEKL. The CDR3 has 17 amino acids. The V and J ends lost 1 base and 4 bases, in that order; junction bases with no gene match: 12. CDR3 nucleotide sequence: TGCGCCAGCAGCCAAGGTCGGCTGGGGGGGGACGTAGAGACCCAGTACTTC. The encoded protein is CASSQGRLGGDVETQYF.

This clonotype was detected once. One base away lies a much larger clone, so this may be a sequencing read error. V usage is TRBV12-3 or TRBV12-4 and J usage is TRBJ1-5; D gene unclear. CDR3 length: 12 residues. The CDR3 region is CAGSFGPQPQHF. Here the CDR3 DNA reads TGTGCCGGCAGTTTTGGCCCCCAGCCCCAGCATTTT.

The chain joins TRBV25-1 to TRBJ1-4; D is uncertain. CDR1 and CDR2 from the germline V gene are MGHDK and SYGVNS. Trimming cost V 1 base and J 4 bases, with 10 bases left between them. The CDR3 loop spans 15 amino acids. The CDR3 here is CASSESGGFNEKLFF. CDR3 in DNA: TGTGCCAGCAGTGAATCGGGAGGCTTTAATGAAAAACTGTTTTTT.

This chain links TRBV7-9 with TRBJ1-2, with D uncertain. The V end lost 1 base, the J end lost 4 bases, and 10 bases lay between the germline ends. The germline V gene encodes CDR1 SEHNR and CDR2 FQNEAQ (reference sequence). The CDR3 sequence is 14 residues long. The CDR3 DNA is TGTGCCAGCAGCTTAGTCGGTCAGATCTATGGCTACACCTTC. This gives the protein CASSLVGQIYGYTF.

This chain links TRBV11-3 with TRBJ1-2; TRBD1 is a possible D gene (6 bases). CDR1 is SGHNT, CDR2 YENEEA, per germline. There are 14 residues in the CDR3. V was trimmed by 3 bases and J by 4 bases, leaving 12 bases between them. This CDR3 reads CASSFRGESYGYTF. The CDR3 nucleotides are TGTGCCAGCAGCTTCAGGGGAGAAAGCTATGGCTACACCTTC.

This clonotype was observed a handful of times. The V gene is TRBV7-2, the J gene TRBJ1-2, with a tentative D call TRBD1 (6 bases). V was shortened by 3 bases and J by 5 bases, with 16 bases between the two germline ends. Looked up from germline, CDR1 is SGHTA and CDR2 is FQGNSA. The CDR3 length is 15 residues. The CDR3 here is CASSLWQGRGYGYTF. CDR3 bases: TGTGCCAGCAGCTTGTGGCAGGGGAGAGGGTATGGCTACACCTTC.